Sequencing of this T cell receptor (beta chain) was carried out in a study of OX40 agonist ivuxolimab in advanced cancers. For the study at large: With a range of roughly 23 to 85, age averaged approximately 60 years, and 75% to 90% were male. Prior anti-PD-1, anti-PD-L1 or anti-CTLA-4 therapy was allowed; around 40% had some.

A word on this clone: Its antigen remains unidentified.

The table came from immunoSEQ multiplex PCR; TCRdb's copy has only in-frame clones and leaves some out. This table has tens of thousands of clones, about 92% appearing once. The germline gives CDR1 MDHEN, CDR2 SYDVKM. The trim removed 5 bases at V and 8 bases at J, leaving 11 bases unmatched. The CDR3 consists of 14 residues. General observations from the study: Relatively little clonal expansion, among the lowest observed, appeared in partial responders at 0.1-3.0 mg/kg.

The chain links TRBV28 to TRBJ1-2; TRBD1 aligns across 7 bases. This receptor was taken from an adult with an advanced solid tumor such as melanoma, head and neck, liver or kidney cancer. The sequencing here drew on CD4+ or CD8+ T cells sorted from blood, taken in a trial of the OX40 agonist ivuxolimab. In DNA form, the CDR3 reads TGTGCCAGCAGTGTCGAAGGGGGCCATGGAGGCTACACCTTC. Its translation: CASSVEGGHGGYTF.